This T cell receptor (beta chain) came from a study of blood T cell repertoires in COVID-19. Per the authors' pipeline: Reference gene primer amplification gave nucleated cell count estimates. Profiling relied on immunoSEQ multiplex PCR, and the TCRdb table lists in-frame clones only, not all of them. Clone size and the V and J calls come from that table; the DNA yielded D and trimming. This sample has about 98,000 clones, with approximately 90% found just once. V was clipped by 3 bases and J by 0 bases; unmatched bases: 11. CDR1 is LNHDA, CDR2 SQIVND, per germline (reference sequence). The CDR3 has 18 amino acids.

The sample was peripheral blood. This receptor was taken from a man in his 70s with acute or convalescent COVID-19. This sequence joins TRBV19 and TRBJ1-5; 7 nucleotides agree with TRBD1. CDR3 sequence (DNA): TGTGCCAGTAGTATGTTGCGGACAGGAACCTATAGCAATCAGCCCCAGCATTTT. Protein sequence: CASSMLRTGTYSNQPQHF.